This paragraph reports one T cell receptor (beta chain). Its specificity is not known. This sample was included in a study of long-term antiretroviral therapy in people with HIV. Across the whole study: In the earliest collections, sampling predates the 2015 immediate-ART recommendation by about a decade. Study-wide points: Blood, drawn from about 2003 to 2017, may reflect older ART regimens. HIV repertoire CDR3 lengths ranged less widely than those of controls. Dominating the repertoire at all time points were the clones that expanded before ART.

The germline V gene has CDR1 SGHKS and CDR2 YYEKEE (reference sequence). Between the trimmed V and J ends, which lost 0 bases and 6 bases, there was a span of 9 bases. The CDR3 totals 14 residues. immunoSEQ v3.0 was run at survey level. The repertoire was sequenced with immunoSEQ multiplex PCR; TCRdb's copy has only in-frame clones and lacks some. The sample lists tens of thousands of clones, 86% seen once, with around 3.9% in the top ten. Specimen: unsorted PBMCs, collected just before starting antiretroviral therapy. The genes are TRBV5-5 and TRBJ2-2, with D possibly called TRBD1 or TRBD2 (6 bases each). The source is a woman between 18 and 29 years old with HIV. CDR3 DNA: TGTGCCAGCAGCTTGGATGGGGGGCCCGGGGAGCTGTTTTTT. Translating gives CASSLDGGPGELFF.